This TCR beta chain was recovered during a study of T cells in Graves' hyperthyroidism and ophthalmopathy. Whole-study findings and limits: A 13 V-J model separated ophthalmopathy from stable hyperthyroidism.

Amplified TCR beta CDR3 regions derived from RNA transcripts. First-round RT-PCR of the TCR CDR3 relied on the HTBI primer set. A single record per CDR3 protein comes from TCRdb applying MiXCR to the multiplex PCR reads. Altogether about 770,000 distinct CDR3 sequences are present, 18% being singletons, with the ten largest covering roughly 17%. In regard to this clonotype: What it binds is not known.

The CDR3 loop spans 13 amino acids. The V end lost 5 bases, the J end lost 6 bases, and 11 bases lay between the germline ends. Germline V CDR1 and CDR2: MNHNS, SASEGT. This sequence originates from a woman aged 45-59 years with Graves' hyperthyroidism that later progressed to Graves' ophthalmopathy. Sequencing was carried out using blood. The rearrangement joins TRBV6-1 to TRBJ1-5; no firm D call. CDR3 nucleotide sequence: TGTGCCAGCAGTCAATGGGAGGGTCAGCCCCAGCATTTT. Amino acids: CASSQWEGQPQHF.